The next 3 T cell receptor beta chains were all read from a single sample in a study of blood T cell repertoires in COVID-19. Sequencing was performed with immunoSEQ multiplex PCR; in TCRdb, only in-frame clones are kept and a portion is missing. The sample shows 85,000 to 120,000 clones, around 90% of them seen only once. The material sequenced was peripheral blood. These receptors all stem from a woman between 45 and 65 years old with COVID-19, enrolled during active disease.

This chain uses TRBV2 with TRBJ1-4; 7 bases map to TRBD1. CDR3 size: 14 residues. J was trimmed by 3 bases and V by 3 bases; bases with no gene match: 1. Germline CDR1 reads SNHLY; CDR2 reads FYNNEI. CDR3 region: CASSDGTANEKLFF. Written as DNA, the CDR3 is TGTGCCAGCAGTGACGGGACAGCTAATGAAAAACTGTTTTTT.

The chain recombines TRBV5-1 with TRBJ2-3; 8 positions match TRBD2. V shed 2 bases, J shed 4 bases, and the junction held 6 bases outside the gene matches. CDR1 and CDR2 from the germline V gene are SGHRS and YFSETQ. The CDR3 has 15 residues. In nucleotides, the CDR3 is TGCGCCAGCAGCTTCCGGGGGGGTTTATCAGATACGCAGTATTTT. This sequence encodes CASSFRGGLSDTQYF.

The sample holds one count of this clone. This sequence joins TRBV5-8 and TRBJ2-3; D may be TRBD2 (5 bases). Germline values: CDR1 SGHTS, CDR2 YDEGEE. V lost 4 bases and J lost 4, with 10 bases in between. CDR3 length equals 13 residues. The CDR3 DNA sequence: TGTGCCAGCAGCCCTGGACTGCCAGATACGCAGTATTTT. This sequence encodes CASSPGLPDTQYF.